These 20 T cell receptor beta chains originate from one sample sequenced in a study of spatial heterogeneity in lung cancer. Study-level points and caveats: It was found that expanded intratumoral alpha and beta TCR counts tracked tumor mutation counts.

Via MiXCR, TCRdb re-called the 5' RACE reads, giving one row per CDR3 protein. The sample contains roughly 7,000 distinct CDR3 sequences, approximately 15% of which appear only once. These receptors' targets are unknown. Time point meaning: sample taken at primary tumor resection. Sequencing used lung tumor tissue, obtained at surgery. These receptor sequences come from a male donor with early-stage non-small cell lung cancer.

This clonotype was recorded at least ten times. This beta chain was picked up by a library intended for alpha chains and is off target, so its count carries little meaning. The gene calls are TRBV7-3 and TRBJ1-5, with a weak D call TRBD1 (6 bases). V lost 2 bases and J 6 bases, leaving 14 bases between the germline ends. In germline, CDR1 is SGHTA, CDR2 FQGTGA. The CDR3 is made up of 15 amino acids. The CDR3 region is CASSLGGQGSQPQHF. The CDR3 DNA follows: TGTGCCAGCAGCTTAGGCGGTCAGGGGAGTCAGCCCCAGCATTTT.

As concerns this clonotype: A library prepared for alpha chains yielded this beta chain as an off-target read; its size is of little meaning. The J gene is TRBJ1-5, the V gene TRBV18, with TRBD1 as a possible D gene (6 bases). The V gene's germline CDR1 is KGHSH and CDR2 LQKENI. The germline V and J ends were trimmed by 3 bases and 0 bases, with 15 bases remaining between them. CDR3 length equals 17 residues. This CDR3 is CASSPGQLLYSNQPQHF. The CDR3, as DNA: TGTGCCAGCTCACCTGGACAGCTCCTTTATAGCAATCAGCCCCAGCATTTT.

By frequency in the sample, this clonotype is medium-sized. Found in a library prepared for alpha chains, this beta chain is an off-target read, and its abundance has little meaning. The CDR3 here is CASSVEAYAGRGGYGYTF. The CDR3 DNA reads as TGTGCCAGCAGCGTAGAGGCCTATGCGGGCAGGGGAGGCTATGGCTACACCTTC. V usage is TRBV9 and J usage is TRBJ1-2, with D perhaps matching TRBD1 (6 bases). Trimming pared 0 bases from V and 4 bases from J, leaving 22 bases between. The length of the CDR3 is 18 residues. Germline V lookup: CDR1 SGDLS, CDR2 YYNGEE.

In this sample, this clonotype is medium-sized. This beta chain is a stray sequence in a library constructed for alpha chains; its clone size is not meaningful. CDR3 bases: TGTGCCACCCATATCCACCCGTCCGAACCGAGTGAAAAACTGTTTTTT. Protein product: CATHIHPSEPSEKLFF. V and J are TRBV24-1 and TRBJ1-4; no clear D. This CDR3 is 16 amino acids long. Trimming removed 9 bases at V and 7 bases at J, with 23 bases between. Germline-derived CDR1 and CDR2 are KGHDR and SFDVKD.

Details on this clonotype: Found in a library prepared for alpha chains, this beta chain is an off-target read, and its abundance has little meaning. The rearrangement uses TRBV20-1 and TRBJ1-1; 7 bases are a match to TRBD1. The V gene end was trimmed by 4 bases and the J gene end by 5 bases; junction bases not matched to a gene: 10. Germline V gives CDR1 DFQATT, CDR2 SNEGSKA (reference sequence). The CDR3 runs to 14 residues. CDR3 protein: CSAKDRTGVTEAFF. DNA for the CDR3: TGCAGTGCTAAGGATCGTACAGGGGTGACTGAAGCTTTCTTT.

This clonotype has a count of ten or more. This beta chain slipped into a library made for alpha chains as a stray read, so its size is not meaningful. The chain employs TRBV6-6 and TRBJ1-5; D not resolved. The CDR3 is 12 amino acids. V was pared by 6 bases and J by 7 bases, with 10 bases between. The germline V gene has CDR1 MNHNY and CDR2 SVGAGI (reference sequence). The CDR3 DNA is TGTGCCAGCAGGGCTTGGAACCAGCCCCAGCATTTT. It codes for CASRAWNQPQHF.

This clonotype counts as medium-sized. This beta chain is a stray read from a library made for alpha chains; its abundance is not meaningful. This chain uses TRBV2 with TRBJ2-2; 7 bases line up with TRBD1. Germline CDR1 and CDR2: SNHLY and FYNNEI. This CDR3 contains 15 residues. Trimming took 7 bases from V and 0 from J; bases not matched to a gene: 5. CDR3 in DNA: TGTGCCAGCAAATATCAGGGGGCGAACACCGGGGAGCTGTTTTTT. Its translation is CASKYQGANTGELFF.

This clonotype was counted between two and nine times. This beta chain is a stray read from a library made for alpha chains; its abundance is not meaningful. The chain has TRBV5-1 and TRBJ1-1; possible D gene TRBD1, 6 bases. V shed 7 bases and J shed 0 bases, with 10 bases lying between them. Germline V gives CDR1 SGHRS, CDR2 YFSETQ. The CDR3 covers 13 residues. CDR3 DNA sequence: TGCGCCAGCCTGGGACACCTGAACACTGAAGCTTTCTTT. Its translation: CASLGHLNTEAFF.

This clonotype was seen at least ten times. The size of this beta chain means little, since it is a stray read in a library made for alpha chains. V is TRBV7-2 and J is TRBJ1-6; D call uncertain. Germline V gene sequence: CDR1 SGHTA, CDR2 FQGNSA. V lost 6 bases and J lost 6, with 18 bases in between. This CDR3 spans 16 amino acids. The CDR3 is CASRQWPREVNSPLHF. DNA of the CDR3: TGTGCCAGCAGACAGTGGCCGAGGGAAGTTAATTCACCCCTCCACTTT.

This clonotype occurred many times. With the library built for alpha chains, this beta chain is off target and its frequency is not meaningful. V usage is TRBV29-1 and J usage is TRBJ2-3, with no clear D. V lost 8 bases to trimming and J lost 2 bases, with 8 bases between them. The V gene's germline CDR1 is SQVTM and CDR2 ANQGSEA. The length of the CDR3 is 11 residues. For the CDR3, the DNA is TGCAGCTCTGACAACACAGATACGCAGTATTTT. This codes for CSSDNTDTQYF.

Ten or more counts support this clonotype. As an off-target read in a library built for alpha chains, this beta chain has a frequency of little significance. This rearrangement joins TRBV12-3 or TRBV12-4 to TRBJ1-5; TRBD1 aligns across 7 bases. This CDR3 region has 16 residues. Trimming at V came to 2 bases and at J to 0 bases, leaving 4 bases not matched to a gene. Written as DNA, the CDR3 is TGTGCCAGCAGTTTAAAGGGACAGCCTAGCAATCAGCCCCAGCATTTT. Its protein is CASSLKGQPSNQPQHF.

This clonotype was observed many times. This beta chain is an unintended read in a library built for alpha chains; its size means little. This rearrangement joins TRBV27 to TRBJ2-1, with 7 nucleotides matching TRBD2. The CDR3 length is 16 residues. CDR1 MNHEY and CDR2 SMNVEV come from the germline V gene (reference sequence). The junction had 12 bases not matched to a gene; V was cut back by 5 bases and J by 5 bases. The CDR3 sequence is CASSPLLAPFNNEQFF. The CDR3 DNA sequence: TGTGCCAGCAGTCCGCTACTAGCGCCATTCAACAATGAGCAGTTCTTC.

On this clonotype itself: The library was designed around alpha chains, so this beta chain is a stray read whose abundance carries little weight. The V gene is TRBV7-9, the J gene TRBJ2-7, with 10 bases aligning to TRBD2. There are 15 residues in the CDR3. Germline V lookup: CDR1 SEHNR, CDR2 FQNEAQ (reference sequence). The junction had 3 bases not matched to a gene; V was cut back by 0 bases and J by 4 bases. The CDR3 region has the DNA TGTGCCAGCAGCTTAGCTGGAGCGGGAGGGTACGAGCAGTACTTC. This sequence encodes CASSLAGAGGYEQYF.

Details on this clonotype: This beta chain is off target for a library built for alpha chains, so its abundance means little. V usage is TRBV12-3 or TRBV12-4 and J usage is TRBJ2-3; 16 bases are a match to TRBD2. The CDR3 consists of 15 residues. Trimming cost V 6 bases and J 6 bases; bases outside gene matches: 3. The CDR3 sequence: CASSGGLAGGDTQYF. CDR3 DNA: TGTGCCAGCAGCGGGGGACTAGCGGGAGGGGATACGCAGTATTTT.

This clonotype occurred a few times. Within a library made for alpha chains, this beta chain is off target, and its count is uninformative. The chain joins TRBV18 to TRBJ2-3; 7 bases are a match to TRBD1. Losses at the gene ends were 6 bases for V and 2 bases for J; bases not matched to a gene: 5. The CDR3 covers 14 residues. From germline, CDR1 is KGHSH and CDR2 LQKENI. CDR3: CASSRDSNTDTQYF. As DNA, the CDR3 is TGTGCCAGCTCGAGGGACAGTAACACAGATACGCAGTATTTT.

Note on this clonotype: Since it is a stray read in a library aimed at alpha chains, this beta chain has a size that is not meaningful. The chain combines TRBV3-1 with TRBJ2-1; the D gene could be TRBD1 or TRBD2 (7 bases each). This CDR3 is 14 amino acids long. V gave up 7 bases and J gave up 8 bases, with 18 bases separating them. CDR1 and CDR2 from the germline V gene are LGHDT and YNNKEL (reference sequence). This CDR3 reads CASTHAQGGDEQFF. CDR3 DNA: TGTGCCAGCACCCACGCCCAGGGGGGGGATGAGCAGTTCTTC.

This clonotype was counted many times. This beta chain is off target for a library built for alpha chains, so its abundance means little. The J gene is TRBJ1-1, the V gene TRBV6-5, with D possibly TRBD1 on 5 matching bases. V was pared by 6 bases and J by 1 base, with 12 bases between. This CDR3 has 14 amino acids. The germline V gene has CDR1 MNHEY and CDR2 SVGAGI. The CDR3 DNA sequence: TGTGCCAGCAGACTCGGGACGGCGAACACTGAAGCTTTCTTT. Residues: CASRLGTANTEAFF.

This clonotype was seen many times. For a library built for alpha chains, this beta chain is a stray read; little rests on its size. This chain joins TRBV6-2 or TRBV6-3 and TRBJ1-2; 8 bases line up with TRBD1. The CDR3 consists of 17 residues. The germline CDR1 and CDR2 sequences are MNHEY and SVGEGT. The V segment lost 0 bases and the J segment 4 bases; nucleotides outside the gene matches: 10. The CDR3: CASSYSTDGQGGYGYTF. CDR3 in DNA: TGTGCCAGCAGTTACTCGACAGATGGACAGGGAGGCTATGGCTACACCTTC.

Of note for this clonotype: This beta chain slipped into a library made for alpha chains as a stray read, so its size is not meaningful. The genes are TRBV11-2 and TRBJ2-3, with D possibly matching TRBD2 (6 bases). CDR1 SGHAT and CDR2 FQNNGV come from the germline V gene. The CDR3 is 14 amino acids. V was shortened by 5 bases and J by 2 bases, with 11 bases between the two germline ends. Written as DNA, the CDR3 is TGTGCCAGCAGCCTGAGCGGGCCCACAGATACGCAGTATTTT. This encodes CASSLSGPTDTQYF. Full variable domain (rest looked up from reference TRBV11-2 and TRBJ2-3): EAGVAQSPRYKIIEKRQSVAFWCNPISGHATLYWYQQILGQGPKLLIQFQNNGVVDDSQLPKDRFSAERLKGVDSTLKIQPAKLEDSAVYLCASSLSGPTDTQYFGPGTRLTVL.

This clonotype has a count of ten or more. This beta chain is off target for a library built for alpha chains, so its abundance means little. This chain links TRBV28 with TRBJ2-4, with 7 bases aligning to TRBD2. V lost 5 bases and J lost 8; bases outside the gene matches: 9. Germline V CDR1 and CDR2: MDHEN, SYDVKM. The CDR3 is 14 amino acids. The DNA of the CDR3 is TGTGCCAGCAGTCCCGGGGGAGGGATGCACATTCAGTACTTC. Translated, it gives CASSPGGGMHIQYF.